This is a list of T cell receptor beta chains from one sample in a study of shared clonotypes between healthy human individuals. TCRdb's table, derived via immunoSEQ multiplex PCR, lists solely in-frame clones and lacks some. The repertoire holds about 190,000 clones, approximately 61% seen once, with less than 11% in the top ten. Sample: memory CD4+ T cells sorted from blood. These receptors were obtained from a man under 40 in good health. Both conserved end residues are part of each CDR3. The D gene is left open where the match is weak. Size is stated for part of the rows, as once, few or many counts, or as a class when the clone is expanded.

clone size	V gene	D gene	J gene	CDR3 DNA	CDR3 protein
.	TRBV25-1	.	TRBJ1-1	TGTGCCAGCAGTCGACTGAACACTGAAGCTTTCTTT	CASSRLNTEAFF
.	TRBV2	.	TRBJ1-1	TGTGCCAGCCGGTTCCAAGAGGTGACTGAAGCTTTCTTT	CASRFQEVTEAFF
.	TRBV18	.	TRBJ1-5	TGTGCCAGCTCACGACAGGACAATCAGCCCCAGCATTTT	CASSRQDNQPQHF
.	TRBV21-1	.	TRBJ2-7	TGTGCCAGCAGGCTACTAGTCTACGAGCAGTACTTC	CASRLLVYEQYF
.	TRBV28	TRBD1	TRBJ1-4	TGTGCCAGCAGTTTGCACAGGGGGGTGGCTGAAAAACTGTTTTTT	CASSLHRGVAEKLFF
.	TRBV7-3	.	TRBJ2-5	TGTGCCAGCAGCCCTAGCACAGCAGAGGAGACCCAGTACTTC	CASSPSTAEETQYF
.	TRBV30	TRBD2	TRBJ2-7	TGTGCCTGGAGTGTACCCTCGAGCGGGATCTACGAGCAGTACTTC	CAWSVPSSGIYEQYF
.	TRBV5-1	.	TRBJ2-5	TGCGCCAGCAGCTTCGGGGACACAGAAGAGACCCAGTACTTC	CASSFGDTEETQYF
.	TRBV7-6	.	TRBJ2-3	TGTGCCAGCAGCTTAGGCTTGTATAACCCCACAGATACGCAGTATTTT	CASSLGLYNPTDTQYF
.	TRBV6-1	TRBD1	TRBJ2-7	TGTGCCAGCATGAGGTTCCCACAGGGGGCGTACGAGCAGTACTTC	CASMRFPQGAYEQYF
.	TRBV2	TRBD2	TRBJ2-7	TGTGCCAGCAGGATTAGCGGGTACGAGCAGTACTTC	CASRISGYEQYF
.	TRBV11-2	TRBD2	TRBJ2-7	TGTGCCAGCAGCCCCCTATGGGGGCGGGAGGGCCGTGGGGAGCAGTACTTC	CASSPLWGREGRGEQYF
.	TRBV19	.	TRBJ1-2	TGTGCCAGTAGTTTGGAATTGTCTTATGGCTACACCTTC	CASSLELSYGYTF
.	TRBV28	.	TRBJ2-5	TGTGCCAGCAGGGAACATAACGCAGCGCGTCAAGAGACCCAGTACTTC	CASREHNAARQETQYF
.	TRBV6-1	.	TRBJ2-7	TGTGCCAGCACGGCGGGATCCTACGAGCAGTACTTC	CASTAGSYEQYF
.	TRBV7-9	.	TRBJ1-5	TGTGCCAGCAGCTTAGATGTTCAGCCCCAGCATTTT	CASSLDVQPQHF
few	TRBV29-1	.	TRBJ1-2	TGCAGCGTTGAAGCCACGGGACACGGAGGCTATGGCTACACCTTC	CSVEATGHGGYGYTF
.	TRBV25-1	TRBD1	TRBJ1-1	TGTGCCAGCAGTTTCGGACAGGCCCTCGGAGCTTTCTTT	CASSFGQALGAFF
.	TRBV7-2	.	TRBJ1-5	TGTGCCAGCAGCTTTTCGGGGGATCAGCCCCAGCATTTT	CASSFSGDQPQHF
.	TRBV7-9	TRBD2	TRBJ2-4	TGTGCCAGCAGCCCTTCACTAGCGCTGAACATTCAGTACTTC	CASSPSLALNIQYF
.	TRBV5-1	.	TRBJ2-7	TGCGCCAGCAGCTTGGCCCGACTAGGCAGGTCCTACGAGCAGTACTTC	CASSLARLGRSYEQYF
many	TRBV6-1	TRBD2	TRBJ2-7	TGTGCCAGCAGTGAAGCGCTAGCGGGCTCCTACGAGCAGTACTTC	CASSEALAGSYEQYF
.	TRBV19	.	TRBJ2-5	TGTGCCAGTAGTATTACCGGGGCTCAAGAGACCCAGTACTTC	CASSITGAQETQYF
.	TRBV4-1	.	TRBJ2-7	TGCGCCAGCAGCCAAGCCCTAGTAGGGGACTACGAGCAGTACTTC	CASSQALVGDYEQYF
few	TRBV27	TRBD1	TRBJ1-1	TGTGCCAGCTTTCTTCCGGGACAGGGCCCGAACACTGAAGCTTTCTTT	CASFLPGQGPNTEAFF
few	TRBV18	.	TRBJ2-1	TGTGCCAGCTCACCATGGAGCTACAATGAGCAGTTCTTC	CASSPWSYNEQFF
.	TRBV5-4	.	TRBJ2-3	TGTGCCAGCAGCTTGACAGTTAACACAGATACGCAGTATTTT	CASSLTVNTDTQYF
.	TRBV15	.	TRBJ2-1	TGTGCCACCAGCAGAGATACCGGGACGGAGCAGTTCTTC	CATSRDTGTEQFF
few	TRBV6-5	TRBD2	TRBJ2-1	TGTGCCAGCAGGCCGGGACTAGCTAACGGTGAGCAGTTCTTC	CASRPGLANGEQFF
.	TRBV28	TRBD1	TRBJ2-7	TGTGCCAGCACGGGACAGGATAGGTACGAGCAGTACTTC	CASTGQDRYEQYF
once	TRBV7-2	.	TRBJ2-1	TGTGCCAGCAGCTTATACTGGGGGCGGGCAGGGGGAGGTATCAATGAGCAGTTCTTC	CASSLYWGRAGGGINEQFF
.	TRBV9	.	TRBJ2-3	TGTGCCAGCAGCGTCCAAGGAAATTGGGGGTCAGATACGCAGTATTTT	CASSVQGNWGSDTQYF
once	TRBV19	TRBD1	TRBJ2-5	TGTGCCAGTAGTCCACAGGGGGCGAGGGGGTACCAAGAGACCCAGTACTTC	CASSPQGARGYQETQYF
few	TRBV5-4	.	TRBJ1-1	TGTGCCAGCAGCTTGGACCAGGGGACTGAAGCTTTCTTT	CASSLDQGTEAFF
once	TRBV20-1	.	TRBJ2-7	TGCAGTGCGGGAGGCGGGTACGAGCAGTACTTC	CSAGGGYEQYF
.	TRBV27	.	TRBJ2-2	TGTGCCAGCAGTCCTCTTCGTCTGGGAGAGAACACCGGGGAGCTGTTTTTT	CASSPLRLGENTGELFF
once	TRBV9	.	TRBJ2-2	TGTGCCAGCAGCGGCGGGACTCGCACCGGGGAGCTGTTTTTT	CASSGGTRTGELFF
.	TRBV27	.	TRBJ2-2	TGTGCCAGCAGTTCAGGACAATTAGGGGCCGGGGAGCTGTTTTTT	CASSSGQLGAGELFF
few	TRBV7-3	.	TRBJ2-1	TGTGCCAGCAGAGGGACTCCCGGGGATCCTGAGCAGTTCTTC	CASRGTPGDPEQFF
.	TRBV5-4	.	TRBJ1-1	TGTGCCAGCAGTTCCCGGGGGGGTTACACTGAAGCTTTCTTT	CASSSRGGYTEAFF
.	TRBV7-2	TRBD1	TRBJ2-1	TGTGCCAGCAGCTCAGACAGGGTTGGCAATGAGCAGTTCTTC	CASSSDRVGNEQFF
few	TRBV18	.	TRBJ1-1	TGTGCCAGCTCACCAGGGCCTAACACTGAAGCTTTCTTT	CASSPGPNTEAFF
.	TRBV25-1	.	TRBJ2-7	TGTGCCAGCAGTAAGCAGGGTAACGAGCAGTACTTC	CASSKQGNEQYF
.	TRBV2	TRBD2	TRBJ2-3	TGTGCCAGCAGATACAGGTCGGGACTAGCGGATACAGATACGCAGTATTTT	CASRYRSGLADTDTQYF
.	TRBV27	TRBD2	TRBJ2-7	TGTGCCAGCAGTCCCATAGCGGGAGTTTCTTCGAGCTCCTACGAGCAGTACTTC	CASSPIAGVSSSSYEQYF
.	TRBV5-1	.	TRBJ1-1	TGCGCCAGCAGTCCTAATCTTCAGGGCACTGAAGCTTTCTTT	CASSPNLQGTEAFF
.	TRBV18	.	TRBJ1-5	TGTGCCAGCTCACCTCGACGGGCGGGGTTAGATCAGCCCCAGCATTTT	CASSPRRAGLDQPQHF
.	TRBV5-1	TRBD2	TRBJ2-2	TGCGCCAGCAGCTCCCCTAGGTCTAGCGGGAGGACGCACCGGGGAGCTGTTTTT	CASSSPRSSGRTHRGAVF